This is a list of T cell receptor beta chains from one sample in a study of blood T cell repertoires in COVID-19. Sequencing used immunoSEQ multiplex PCR; TCRdb keeps in-frame clones, though not all of them. The repertoire holds a few hundred thousand clones, with roughly 90% as singletons. Material: peripheral blood. These receptors were obtained from a woman aged 30 to 39 with COVID-19, enrolled during active disease. Each CDR3 is given with its conserved first and last residue. The order of the fields is V gene, clone size, D gene, J gene, CDR3 DNA, CDR3 protein. D genes are given only for firm matches. Not every row has a clone size; where given, it reads once, few, many or a size class.

v_gene: TRBV2; abundance: .; d_gene: .; j_gene: TRBJ1-1; CDR3nt: TGTGCCAGCAGAACCGGACAGTTGAACACTGAAGCTTTCTTT; CDR3aa: CASRTGQLNTEAFF
v_gene: TRBV4-1; abundance: once; d_gene: TRBD1; j_gene: TRBJ1-4; CDR3nt: TGCGCCAGCAGTCTAACTACAGGGGCAACTAATGAAAAACTGTTTTTT; CDR3aa: CASSLTTGATNEKLFF
v_gene: TRBV10-1; abundance: few; d_gene: TRBD2; j_gene: TRBJ2-1; CDR3nt: TGCGCCAGCAGCGGGACTAGCGGGAGGGATGAGCAGTTCTTC; CDR3aa: CASSGTSGRDEQFF
v_gene: TRBV9; abundance: .; d_gene: .; j_gene: TRBJ1-1; CDR3nt: TGTGCCAGCAGCGTAGGGAGTAACACTGAAGCTTTCTTT; CDR3aa: CASSVGSNTEAFF
v_gene: TRBV29-1; abundance: once; d_gene: .; j_gene: TRBJ2-5; CDR3nt: TGCAGCGTTGAAGATCGTCTACAGGGTAGACAAGAGACCCAGTACTTC; CDR3aa: CSVEDRLQGRQETQYF
v_gene: TRBV2; abundance: few; d_gene: .; j_gene: TRBJ1-5; CDR3nt: TGTGCCAGCAGTGTTGGCGAGGCTAGCAATCAGCCCCAGCATTTT; CDR3aa: CASSVGEASNQPQHF
v_gene: TRBV29-1; abundance: .; d_gene: .; j_gene: TRBJ2-2; CDR3nt: TGCAGCGCTGGCTCCTTAATGAACACCGGGGAGCTGTTTTTT; CDR3aa: CSAGSLMNTGELFF
v_gene: TRBV5-1; abundance: .; d_gene: .; j_gene: TRBJ2-1; CDR3nt: TGCGCCAGCAGCCGAATGGAGGTGGCGTACAATGAGCAGTTCTTC; CDR3aa: CASSRMEVAYNEQFF
v_gene: TRBV28; abundance: .; d_gene: TRBD2; j_gene: TRBJ2-5; CDR3nt: TGTGCCAGCAGCCGACTAGCGGGGGTGGAGACCCAGTACTTC; CDR3aa: CASSRLAGVETQYF
v_gene: TRBV19; abundance: .; d_gene: .; j_gene: TRBJ1-5; CDR3nt: TGTGCCAGTAGTAAATCGGGTCGCAAAAATCAGCCCCAGCATTTT; CDR3aa: CASSKSGRKNQPQHF
v_gene: TRBV5-1; abundance: few; d_gene: TRBD1; j_gene: TRBJ1-2; CDR3nt: TGCGCCAGCAGGTTGGCATACACAGGGGCGGTCGGGTATGGCTACACCTTC; CDR3aa: CASRLAYTGAVGYGYTF
v_gene: TRBV5-1; abundance: .; d_gene: .; j_gene: TRBJ2-7; CDR3nt: TGCGCCAGTGGGCTAGGGGGTACCTACGAGCAGTACTTC; CDR3aa: CASGLGGTYEQYF
v_gene: TRBV29-1; abundance: .; d_gene: TRBD1; j_gene: TRBJ1-2; CDR3nt: TGCAGCGTTGCCGGGACAGGGGTTAAGAGCTATGGCTACACCTTC; CDR3aa: CSVAGTGVKSYGYTF
v_gene: TRBV3-1/TRBV3-2; abundance: .; d_gene: .; j_gene: TRBJ1-1; CDR3nt: TGTGCCAGCAGCCTCAACGGGGGTCCGAACACTGAAGCTTTCTTT; CDR3aa: CASSLNGGPNTEAFF
v_gene: TRBV7-8; abundance: .; d_gene: TRBD1; j_gene: TRBJ1-4; CDR3nt: TGTGCCAGCAGCCCGAGGGACAGATCTAATGAAAAACTGTTTTTT; CDR3aa: CASSPRDRSNEKLFF
v_gene: TRBV9; abundance: .; d_gene: .; j_gene: TRBJ2-3; CDR3nt: TGTGCCAGCAGCGGTGGGGCGGTTAACACAGATACGCAGTATTTT; CDR3aa: CASSGGAVNTDTQYF
v_gene: TRBV6-4; abundance: .; d_gene: TRBD1; j_gene: TRBJ1-1; CDR3nt: TGTGCCAGCAGTGACTCGACAGGGGGCGGTTTTTCTGAAGCTTTCTTT; CDR3aa: CASSDSTGGGFSEAFF
v_gene: TRBV19; abundance: .; d_gene: .; j_gene: TRBJ2-2; CDR3nt: TGTGCCAGTAGTATAGAGGGCAGGGTGGTATACACCGGGGAGCTGTTTTTT; CDR3aa: CASSIEGRVVYTGELFF
v_gene: TRBV5-1; abundance: .; d_gene: TRBD1; j_gene: TRBJ1-3; CDR3nt: TGCGCCAGCAGCTTGGACAGGGGTGAAAACACCATATATTTT; CDR3aa: CASSLDRGENTIYF
v_gene: TRBV18; abundance: .; d_gene: .; j_gene: TRBJ2-2; CDR3nt: TGTGCCAGCACCAGGGTTTTCACCGGGGAGCTGTTTTTT; CDR3aa: CASTRVFTGELFF
v_gene: TRBV2; abundance: .; d_gene: TRBD2; j_gene: TRBJ2-1; CDR3nt: TGTGCCAGCAGTGATGGGACTAGATATGAGCAGTTCTTC; CDR3aa: CASSDGTRYEQFF
v_gene: TRBV4-3; abundance: .; d_gene: TRBD2; j_gene: TRBJ2-3; CDR3nt: TGCGCCAGCAGCCAAGAGGTCGCGGGAGGCGGCGCAGATACGCAGTATTTT; CDR3aa: CASSQEVAGGGADTQYF
v_gene: TRBV7-9; abundance: few; d_gene: TRBD1; j_gene: TRBJ1-6; CDR3nt: TGTGCCAGCAGCCCAAGACAGGGTTCACCCCTCCACTTT; CDR3aa: CASSPRQGSPLHF
v_gene: TRBV25-1; abundance: .; d_gene: .; j_gene: TRBJ2-3; CDR3nt: TGTGCCAGCAGCCCCCCTAGCGTGGGGTTCACAGATACGCAGTATTTT; CDR3aa: CASSPPSVGFTDTQYF
v_gene: TRBV2; abundance: .; d_gene: TRBD1; j_gene: TRBJ1-4; CDR3nt: TGTGCCAGCAGTAAACAGGGGGTGCGGGAAAAACTGTTTTTT; CDR3aa: CASSKQGVREKLFF
v_gene: TRBV25-1; abundance: .; d_gene: TRBD2; j_gene: TRBJ2-5; CDR3nt: TGTGCCAGCAGTGAAGGACTAGCGGGAGGGCCGTATGAGACCCAGTACTTC; CDR3aa: CASSEGLAGGPYETQYF
v_gene: TRBV4-3; abundance: .; d_gene: .; j_gene: TRBJ1-4; CDR3nt: TGCGCCAGCAGCCAAAGGAGGGTTGGTGAAAAACTGTTTTTT; CDR3aa: CASSQRRVGEKLFF
v_gene: TRBV27; abundance: .; d_gene: .; j_gene: TRBJ2-7; CDR3nt: TGTGCCAGCAGTTGGTCGGGGGAGCCCTACGAGCAGTACTTC; CDR3aa: CASSWSGEPYEQYF
v_gene: TRBV23-1; abundance: .; d_gene: .; j_gene: TRBJ2-1; CDR3nt: TGCGCCATCAGTTCTCTTGTACAGGGCGACAATGAGCAGTTCTTC; CDR3aa: CAISSLVQGDNEQFF
v_gene: TRBV9; abundance: .; d_gene: TRBD1; j_gene: TRBJ2-1; CDR3nt: TGTGCCAGCAGCACAGGACAGGAGTACAATGAGCAGTTCTTC; CDR3aa: CASSTGQEYNEQFF
v_gene: TRBV10-3; abundance: .; d_gene: .; j_gene: TRBJ2-2; CDR3nt: TGTGCCATCAGTAGGGACTTCAGGAGAGGGGTACGGCGGAACACCGGGGAGCTGTTTTTT; CDR3aa: CAISRDFRRGVRRNTGELFF
v_gene: TRBV29-1; abundance: .; d_gene: TRBD1; j_gene: TRBJ1-1; CDR3nt: TGCAGCGTGACAGGGTTGGGCACTGAAGCTTTCTTT; CDR3aa: CSVTGLGTEAFF
v_gene: TRBV7-6; abundance: .; d_gene: TRBD1; j_gene: TRBJ2-2; CDR3nt: TGTGCCAGCAGCTTGGGACAGGGGGCTTTCGGGGAGCTGTTTTTT; CDR3aa: CASSLGQGAFGELFF
v_gene: TRBV20-1; abundance: .; d_gene: TRBD2; j_gene: TRBJ2-3; CDR3nt: TGCAGTGCTAGTCCCACCCCAAGGGCTAGCGGCAGCACAGATACGCAGTATTTT; CDR3aa: CSASPTPRASGSTDTQYF
v_gene: TRBV9; abundance: .; d_gene: TRBD2; j_gene: TRBJ2-1; CDR3nt: TGTGCCAGCAGCCTAAGCGGGGCACCTTACAATGAGCAGTTCTTC; CDR3aa: CASSLSGAPYNEQFF
v_gene: TRBV4-2; abundance: once; d_gene: TRBD1; j_gene: TRBJ1-4; CDR3nt: TGTGCCAGCAGCCACCCTGAGACAGGGGGAGGAGGAAAACTGTTTTTT; CDR3aa: CASSHPETGGGGKLFF
v_gene: TRBV11-3; abundance: .; d_gene: TRBD1; j_gene: TRBJ2-2; CDR3nt: TGTGCCAGCAGTCGGGACAGGGAGGCCGGGGAGCTGTTTTTT; CDR3aa: CASSRDREAGELFF
v_gene: TRBV5-1; abundance: .; d_gene: .; j_gene: TRBJ2-5; CDR3nt: TGCGCCAGCAGCTTGGATGGTGGCTACCAAGAGACCCAGTACTTC; CDR3aa: CASSLDGGYQETQYF
v_gene: TRBV29-1; abundance: .; d_gene: TRBD2; j_gene: TRBJ2-2; CDR3nt: TGCAGCGTTGAGGAGCGGGGGGGCCACGGGGAGCTGTTTTTT; CDR3aa: CSVEERGGHGELFF
v_gene: TRBV11-2; abundance: .; d_gene: .; j_gene: TRBJ1-1; CDR3nt: TGTGCCAGCAGCTTTACAAGGGAGGGGGAAGCTTTCTTT; CDR3aa: CASSFTREGEAFF
v_gene: TRBV21-1; abundance: .; d_gene: .; j_gene: TRBJ1-6; CDR3nt: TGTGCCAGCAGCAAAGCCAACCGGGACAGGGTAGAGGGGTCACCCCTCCACTTT; CDR3aa: CASSKANRDRVEGSPLHF
v_gene: TRBV19; abundance: once; d_gene: .; j_gene: TRBJ2-2; CDR3nt: TGTGCCAGTAGCTCACCCTGGGGACAGAACACCGGGGAGCTGTTTTTT; CDR3aa: CASSSPWGQNTGELFF
v_gene: TRBV27; abundance: .; d_gene: .; j_gene: TRBJ2-2; CDR3nt: TGTGCCAGCAGTCTCCACACCGGGGAGCTGTTTTTT; CDR3aa: CASSLHTGELFF
v_gene: TRBV7-8; abundance: .; d_gene: .; j_gene: TRBJ2-3; CDR3nt: TGTGCCAGCAGCTTAGAATTCAATGTGGATACGCAGTATTTT; CDR3aa: CASSLEFNVDTQYF
v_gene: TRBV24-1; abundance: .; d_gene: TRBD2; j_gene: TRBJ2-3; CDR3nt: TGTGCCACCAGTGACCCAGTCTTCGGGACTAGCGGGAGCACAGATACGCAGTATTTT; CDR3aa: CATSDPVFGTSGSTDTQYF
v_gene: TRBV18; abundance: .; d_gene: .; j_gene: TRBJ1-1; CDR3nt: TGTGCCAGCTCTGTAACGGTAGCGGACACTGAAGCTTTCTTT; CDR3aa: CASSVTVADTEAFF
v_gene: TRBV11-2; abundance: .; d_gene: .; j_gene: TRBJ2-1; CDR3nt: TGTGCCAGCAGCTTAGGTATCAGCTCCTACAATGAGCAGTTCTTC; CDR3aa: CASSLGISSYNEQFF
v_gene: TRBV12-3/TRBV12-4; abundance: few; d_gene: TRBD1; j_gene: TRBJ1-5; CDR3nt: TGTGCCAGCAGCGGACAGGGCCATCAGCCCCAGCATTTT; CDR3aa: CASSGQGHQPQHF